Presented here are 31 T cell receptor beta chains from one specimen sequenced in a study of cytomegalovirus exposure and HLA in healthy donors. The protocol was immunoSEQ multiplex PCR, while the TCRdb copy is restricted to in-frame clones and leaves out a portion. The repertoire consists of 260,000 or so clones, with roughly 90% occurring once and the leading ten covering over 0.7%. Sample: PBMCs. The receptors were gathered from a young woman in good health and CMV-seronegative.

The genes are TRBV9 and TRBJ2-6, with TRBD1 matching over 9 bases. Germline V gives CDR1 SGDLS, CDR2 YYNGEE. Trimming at V came to 4 bases and at J to 2 bases, leaving 10 bases not matched to a gene. The length of the CDR3 is 18 residues. CDR3 protein: CASSKRQGDPTGANVLTF. The CDR3 bases are TGTGCCAGCAGCAAAAGACAGGGGGACCCCACTGGGGCCAACGTCCTGACTTTC.

The J gene is TRBJ2-5, the V gene TRBV7-2; 10 nucleotides agree with TRBD2. The CDR3 contains 19 residues. In germline, CDR1 is SGHTA, CDR2 FQGNSA. V lost 1 base to trimming and J lost 3 bases; unmatched junction nucleotides: 14. CDR3 sequence (DNA): TGTGCCAGCAGCTTAGTTCTTAGCGGGAGGCCGAAAACTAAAGAGACCCAGTACTTC. It is translated as CASSLVLSGRPKTKETQYF.

The genes are TRBV5-6 and TRBJ2-1, with D possibly being TRBD1 (6 bases). This CDR3 is 12 amino acids long. Trimming cost V 4 bases and J 7 bases, with 9 bases left between them. The V gene's germline CDR1 is SGHDT and CDR2 YYEEEE. The CDR3 nucleotides read TGTGCCAGCAGCCCCGGACAGAATGAGCAGTTCTTC. Amino acid sequence: CASSPGQNEQFF.

CDR3: CASSLHRDRGREDTEAFF. The CDR3 DNA reads TGTGCCAGCAGCTTACACCGGGACAGGGGGCGAGAGGACACTGAAGCTTTCTTT. The rearrangement joins TRBV9 to TRBJ1-1, with 12 bases aligning to TRBD1. This CDR3 has 18 residues. Per the germline V gene, CDR1 is SGDLS and CDR2 is YYNGEE. Germline trimming cut 4 bases from V and 3 bases from J; bases unmatched to any gene: 13.

The V gene is TRBV5-6, the J gene TRBJ2-2; 10 bases align to TRBD2. The CDR3 totals 15 residues. V trimming: 4 bases; J trimming: 3 bases; junction bases outside the gene matches: 3. The V gene's germline CDR1 is SGHDT and CDR2 YYEEEE. CDR3 sequence (DNA): TGTGCCAGCAGCCCCGGGACTAGCGACACCGGGGAGCTGTTTTTT. Amino acids: CASSPGTSDTGELFF.

This clone was seen more than once but under ten times. The V call is TRBV10-3, the J call TRBJ1-1, with unresolved D. The CDR3 length is 14 residues. V gave up 1 base and J gave up 0 bases, with 6 bases separating them. CDR1 and CDR2 (germline): ENHRY, SYGVKD. This chain's CDR3 is CAISELRVNTEAFF. The CDR3 DNA reads TGTGCCATCAGTGAGTTGAGGGTGAACACTGAAGCTTTCTTT.

The V and J genes are TRBV6-1 and TRBJ1-6; the D gene is possibly TRBD1 (6 bases). The CDR3 spans 14 residues. Germline V gene data show CDR1 as MNHNS and CDR2 as SASEGT. V shed 7 bases and J shed 8 bases, with 15 bases lying between them. The CDR3 nucleotides read TGTGCCAGCAAAACAACAGGGTTGGATTCACCCCTCCACTTT. It translates to CASKTTGLDSPLHF.

This clone has just a few counts. This chain joins TRBV6-4 and TRBJ2-1; 10 positions agree with TRBD2. This CDR3 is built from 15 residues. Losses at the gene ends were 6 bases for V and 4 bases for J; bases not matched to a gene: 6. CDR1 is MRHNA, CDR2 SNTAGT, per germline. Here the CDR3 reads CASSSGTSEYNEQFF. The CDR3 nucleotides read TGTGCCAGCAGCTCCGGGACTAGCGAGTACAATGAGCAGTTCTTC.

This sequence joins TRBV2 and TRBJ2-1; D ambiguous. CDR1 SNHLY and CDR2 FYNNEI come from the germline V gene. This CDR3 comprises 14 residues. Trimming removed 4 bases from V and 6 bases from J, with 13 bases in between. CDR3 region: CASSVSYLGNEQFF. In DNA, the CDR3 is TGTGCCAGCAGTGTTAGCTATTTAGGCAATGAGCAGTTCTTC. Variable domain in full (rest from reference TRBV2 and TRBJ2-1): EPEVTQTPSHQVTQMGQEVILRCVPISNHLYFYWYRQILGQKVEFLVSFYNNEISEKSEIFDDQFSVERPDGSNFTLKIRSTKLEDSAMYFCASSVSYLGNEQFFGPGTRLTVL.

This clone was detected only once. This chain links TRBV7-2 with TRBJ2-1; 13 bases map to TRBD2. Germline CDR1 SGHTA, CDR2 FQGNSA. J was trimmed by 8 bases and V by 5 bases; bases with no gene match: 9. The CDR3 runs 16 residues. In DNA form, the CDR3 reads TGTGCCAGCAGCCATGAGACTAGCGGGAGGTGGTATGAGCAGTTCTTC. It is translated as CASSHETSGRWYEQFF.

CDR3 sequence: CASSETETQYF. For the CDR3, the DNA is TGTGCCAGCAGTGAAACTGAGACCCAGTACTTC. This chain links TRBV25-1 with TRBJ2-5; D gene unclear. The ends were cut back, 2 bases at V and 5 bases at J, with 3 bases in the middle. CDR1 and CDR2 from the germline V gene are MGHDK and SYGVNS. The CDR3 is 11 amino acids.

This rearrangement joins TRBV2 to TRBJ1-5; TRBD1 matches at 7 bases. Unmatched junction bases numbered 6, after V lost 6 bases and J lost 4 bases. The CDR3 length is 14 residues. CDR1 is SNHLY and CDR2 is FYNNEI in the germline V gene. CDR3 nucleotides: TGTGCCAGCAGAAGGAACAGGGGAAATCAGCCCCAGCATTTT. It encodes CASRRNRGNQPQHF.

The rearrangement links TRBV30 to TRBJ2-1, with D perhaps TRBD1 (6 bases). With 0 bases removed from V and 0 bases from J, the gap between germline ends came to 12 bases. CDR1 GTSNPN and CDR2 SVGIG come from the germline V gene (reference sequence). The CDR3 length is 16 residues. The CDR3 sequence is CAWSVETGSSYNEQFF. The CDR3 DNA sequence: TGTGCCTGGAGTGTAGAGACAGGAAGCTCCTACAATGAGCAGTTCTTC.

The rearrangement uses TRBV7-8 and TRBJ2-7; D remains unclear. The CDR3 has 14 amino acids. Trimming took 1 base from V and 2 from J, leaving 9 bases between them. Germline V lookup: CDR1 SGHVS, CDR2 FQNEAQ. The CDR3 here is CASSLVGRTYEQYF. The CDR3 DNA follows: TGTGCCAGCAGCTTAGTTGGCCGTACCTACGAGCAGTACTTC.

The J gene is TRBJ1-2, the V gene TRBV28; 8 bases agree with TRBD1. The V and J ends lost 7 bases and 4 bases, in that order; junction bases with no gene match: 8. There are 14 residues in the CDR3. Germline V gene sequence: CDR1 MDHEN, CDR2 SYDVKM. CDR3 protein: CASTPGGEFYGYTF. The DNA for the CDR3 is TGTGCCAGCACTCCAGGGGGCGAGTTCTATGGCTACACCTTC.

This clone has a single count. This chain uses TRBV5-6 with TRBJ2-3, with D hard to call. Germline V gives CDR1 SGHDT, CDR2 YYEEEE. V shed 1 base and J shed 3 bases, with 15 bases lying between them. The CDR3 is made up of 16 amino acids. CDR3 residues: CASSLSVNYGTDTQYF. Written as DNA, the CDR3 is TGTGCCAGCAGCTTGTCGGTTAACTACGGAACAGATACGCAGTATTTT.

The chain recombines TRBV19 with TRBJ1-4; maybe TRBD1 (6 bases). V was shortened by 6 bases and J by 0 bases, with 11 bases between the two germline ends. The CDR3 runs 15 residues. Per germline, CDR1 LNHDA and CDR2 SQIVND (reference sequence). CDR3 region: CASRGAAATNEKLFF. In nucleotides, the CDR3 is TGTGCCAGTAGGGGGGCCGCCGCAACTAATGAAAAACTGTTTTTT.

The rearrangement uses TRBV7-2 and TRBJ2-7; 7 nucleotides align to TRBD1. Germline loops: CDR1 SGHTA, CDR2 FQGNSA. V was pared by 1 base and J by 3 bases, with 6 bases of the junction left unmatched. The length of the CDR3 is 15 residues. This CDR3 is CASSLDRGGFYEQYF. DNA for the CDR3: TGTGCCAGCAGCTTAGACAGGGGCGGCTTCTACGAGCAGTACTTC.

This chain connects TRBV9 to TRBJ1-1; D unclear. The CDR3 runs 13 residues. The ends were cut back, 3 bases at V and 4 bases at J, with 10 bases in the middle. The germline CDR1 and CDR2 sequences are SGDLS and YYNGEE. CDR3 in amino acids: CASSAGGLTEAFF. As DNA, the CDR3 is TGTGCCAGCAGCGCAGGAGGACTCACTGAAGCTTTCTTT. The full variable domain, completed using reference TRBV9 and TRBJ1-1, is DSGVTQTPKHLITATGQRVTLRCSPRSGDLSVYWYQQSLDQGLQFLIQYYNGEERAKGNILERFSAQQFPDLHSELNLSSLELGDSALYFCASSAGGLTEAFFGQGTRLTVV.

The chain has TRBV19 and TRBJ2-7; D is perhaps TRBD2 (5 bases). Trimming cost V 4 bases and J 3 bases, with 13 bases left between them. The germline gives CDR1 LNHDA, CDR2 SQIVND (reference sequence). The CDR3 sequence is 14 residues long. Here the CDR3 DNA reads TGTGCCAGTAGTACCCCGGGATCGTACTACGAGCAGTACTTC. Encoded protein: CASSTPGSYYEQYF. The full variable domain, with the rest looked up from reference TRBV19 and TRBJ2-7, is DGGITQSPKYLFRKEGQNVTLSCEQNLNHDAMYWYRQDPGQGLRLIYYSQIVNDFQKGDIAEGYSVSREKKESFPLTVTSAQKNPTAFYLCASSTPGSYYEQYFGPGTRLTVT.

The genes are TRBV27 and TRBJ2-3; 9 bases are a match to TRBD2. The CDR3 length is 15 residues. CDR1 is MNHEY, CDR2 SMNVEV, per germline (reference sequence). V lost 5 bases, J lost 5 bases, and 8 bases stayed unmatched. CDR3: CASSDPASGVDTQYF. Here the CDR3 DNA reads TGTGCCAGCAGTGACCCGGCTAGCGGGGTAGATACGCAGTATTTT.

The chain couples TRBV7-9 to TRBJ2-7, with 9 nucleotides matching TRBD2. V lost 1 base to trimming and J lost 6 bases; unmatched junction nucleotides: 10. Germline V CDR1 and CDR2: SEHNR, FQNEAQ (reference sequence). The CDR3 extends over 16 amino acids. In nucleotides, the CDR3 is TGTGCCAGCAGCTTAGGGCTAGCGGGAATCACGGGCGAGCAGTACTTC. Its protein is CASSLGLAGITGEQYF.

The rearrangement joins TRBV11-2 to TRBJ1-2; D not resolved. The CDR3 sequence is 12 residues long. The ends were cut back, 5 bases at V and 7 bases at J, with 11 bases in the middle. The germline CDR1 and CDR2 sequences are SGHAT and FQNNGV. The CDR3 region is CASSPPGGGYTF. The CDR3 coding sequence is TGTGCCAGCAGCCCTCCCGGAGGTGGCTACACCTTC.

This clone was recorded only once. The chain is built from TRBV18 and TRBJ2-7; D is unresolved. Germline loops: CDR1 KGHSH, CDR2 LQKENI. V was cut by 3 bases and J by 7 bases, with 10 bases left in between. The CDR3 runs 12 residues. The CDR3 spells CASSPGEREQYF. For the CDR3, the DNA is TGTGCCAGCTCACCCGGAGAACGAGAGCAGTACTTC.

The rearrangement uses TRBV9 and TRBJ2-1, with 10 bases that match TRBD2. Germline values: CDR1 SGDLS, CDR2 YYNGEE. CDR3 size: 16 residues. The V gene end was trimmed by 4 bases and the J gene end by 6 bases; junction bases not matched to a gene: 10. In nucleotides, the CDR3 is TGTGCCAGCAGCCCCCAAGGAGCGGGGGGGCCCAATGAGCAGTTCTTC. The encoded protein is CASSPQGAGGPNEQFF.

The rearrangement links TRBV5-1 to TRBJ1-1; TRBD1 might be the D (5 bases). Trimming stripped 0 bases from V and 11 bases from J, with 17 bases between. The length of the CDR3 is 14 residues. Germline-derived CDR1 and CDR2 are SGHRS and YFSETQ. This CDR3 is CASSLELQGRRAFF. CDR3 bases: TGCGCCAGCAGCTTGGAACTTCAGGGCAGGCGGGCTTTCTTT.

The genes are TRBV9 and TRBJ2-7; a weak D match, TRBD2 (6 bases). Germline V gene data show CDR1 as SGDLS and CDR2 as YYNGEE. CDR3 length: 12 residues. V was clipped by 6 bases and J by 6 bases, with 13 bases between them. The CDR3 DNA follows: TGTGCCAGCACCGGGTCGGAGGGCGAGCAGTACTTC. Translating it yields CASTGSEGEQYF.

The chain has TRBV5-6 and TRBJ1-2; tentative D call: TRBD1 (6 bases). The V gene's germline CDR1 is SGHDT and CDR2 YYEEEE. The CDR3 covers 15 residues. V shed 4 bases and J shed 0 bases, with 13 bases lying between them. The CDR3 bases are TGTGCCAGCAGCATCGGACAGTTAACTAACTATGGCTACACCTTC. Its protein product is CASSIGQLTNYGYTF.

V is TRBV5-4 and J is TRBJ1-2; 7 bases match TRBD1. The CDR3 contains 16 residues. Germline CDR1 SGHNT, CDR2 YYREEE (reference sequence). J was trimmed by 0 bases and V by 4 bases; bases with no gene match: 9. The CDR3 DNA reads TGTGCCAGCAGCCTCCGGGACAGTACTTCTAACTATGGCTACACCTTC. As protein: CASSLRDSTSNYGYTF.

V gene TRBV19 combines with J gene TRBJ2-1, with TRBD2 identical over 8 bases. Germline loops: CDR1 LNHDA, CDR2 SQIVND (reference sequence). After removal of 4 bases from V and 2 bases from J, the junction contained 7 bases not matched to a gene. The CDR3 sequence is 16 residues long. Here the CDR3 DNA reads TGTGCCAGTAGTAGGAGCAGCGGGAGTGCCTACAATGAGCAGTTCTTC. Translated, it gives CASSRSSGSAYNEQFF.

V is TRBV27 and J is TRBJ1-2, with D possibly matching TRBD1 (6 bases). Trimming shortened V by 5 bases and J by 4 bases, and 14 bases separated the two germline ends. The CDR3 consists of 14 residues. CDR1 and CDR2 from the germline V gene are MNHEY and SMNVEV (reference sequence). CDR3 sequence: CASSARDTFYGYTF. The CDR3 DNA reads as TGTGCCAGCAGTGCCCGGGACACCTTCTATGGCTACACCTTC.